This T cell receptor beta chain was captured in a study of regulatory T cells in long-lasting Graves disease. As for the study in general: Newly diagnosed Graves' patients took antithyroid drugs under 3 months.

Documented time point: newly diagnosed GD, antithyroid drugs for less than 3 months. RNA extracted from PBMCs served as the sequencing template. Approximately 9.6-milliliter peripheral blood samples went into EDTA tubes. This clonotype occurred many times. V was clipped by 6 bases and J by 2 bases, with 13 bases between them. The CDR3 length is 15 residues. Arm-PCR of CDR3 regions with iRepertoire HTBI primers generated TCR beta libraries. Each CDR3 protein gets one entry after TCRdb re-called the multiplex PCR reads with MiXCR. Among about 310,000 distinct CDR3 sequences listed, 18% were seen once. The chain links TRBV12-3 or TRBV12-4 to TRBJ1-4; tentative D call: TRBD1 (5 bases). Specimen: peripheral blood mononuclear cells (PBMCs), collected at new diagnosis, from a patient treated with antithyroid drugs. The sequence was collected from a female donor with Graves disease. In nucleotides, the CDR3 is TGTGCCAGCAGAAAGGGGTCGTCGACTAATGAAAAACTGTTTTTT. Its protein is CASRKGSSTNEKLFF.